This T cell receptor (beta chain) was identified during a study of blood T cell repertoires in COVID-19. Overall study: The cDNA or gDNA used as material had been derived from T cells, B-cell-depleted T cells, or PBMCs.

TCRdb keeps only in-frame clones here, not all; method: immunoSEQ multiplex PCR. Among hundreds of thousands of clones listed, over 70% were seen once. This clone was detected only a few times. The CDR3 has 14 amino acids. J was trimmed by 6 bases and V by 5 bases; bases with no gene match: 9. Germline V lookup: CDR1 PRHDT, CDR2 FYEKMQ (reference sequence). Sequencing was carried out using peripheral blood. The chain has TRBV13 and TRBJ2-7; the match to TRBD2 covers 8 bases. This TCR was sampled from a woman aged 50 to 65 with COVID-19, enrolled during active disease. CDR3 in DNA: TGTGCCAGCAGCAGAACCCCGGCGGGAGGCGAGCAGTACTTC. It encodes CASSRTPAGGEQYF.